These 28 T cell receptor beta chains share one sample of origin, sequenced in a study of cytomegalovirus exposure and HLA in healthy donors. Amplification used 60 Vbeta primers and 13 Jbeta primers. TCRdb's table, derived via immunoSEQ multiplex PCR, lists solely in-frame clones and lacks some. The sample shows about 80,000 clones, under 65% of them seen only once. Material for sequencing was PBMCs. All receptors derive from a male donor in good health and CMV-seropositive.

This clone occurred a few times. This rearrangement joins TRBV7-2 to TRBJ1-2; D may be TRBD1 (6 bases). This CDR3 contains 13 residues. V lost 4 bases and J 2 bases, leaving 8 bases between the germline ends. Germline loops: CDR1 SGHTA, CDR2 FQGNSA. The CDR3 loop is CASSWGRNYGYTF. CDR3 nucleotide sequence: TGTGCCAGCAGCTGGGGGCGGAACTATGGCTACACCTTC.

The rearrangement joins TRBV7-2 to TRBJ1-3; D may be TRBD1 (5 bases). V was pared by 5 bases and J by 2 bases, with 13 bases between. CDR3 length: 15 amino acids. Germline CDR1 and CDR2: SGHTA and FQGNSA. This chain's CDR3 is CASSHGGSPGNTIYF. In nucleotides, the CDR3 is TGTGCCAGCAGCCACGGGGGTAGCCCTGGAAACACCATATATTTT.

As concerns this clone: Mismatch with germline at one junction end may stem from a read error. CDR3 loop: CASNLSGGSVKETQYF. CDR3 bases: TGCGCCAGCAACTTGAGCGGCGGGAGCGTTAAAGAGACCCAGTACTTC. V usage is TRBV5-1 and J usage is TRBJ2-5, with 7 nucleotides matching TRBD2. The CDR3 is 16 residues long. Germline values: CDR1 SGHRS, CDR2 YFSETQ.

This clone was picked up a small number of times. The rearrangement joins TRBV7-9 to TRBJ2-1, with 8 bases lining up with TRBD2. Germline CDR1 reads SEHNR; CDR2 reads FQNEAQ (reference sequence). CDR3 length: 15 residues. After removal of 5 bases from V and 4 bases from J, the junction contained 7 bases not matched to a gene. CDR3 region: CASSAPGGAYNEQFF. The CDR3, as DNA: TGTGCCAGCAGCGCTCCGGGAGGGGCTTACAATGAGCAGTTCTTC.

The rearrangement joins TRBV11-3 to TRBJ2-2, with 7 bases aligning to TRBD1. Trimming removed 5 bases from V and 7 bases from J; junction bases left unmatched: 4. The CDR3 is 13 amino acids. Germline-derived CDR1 and CDR2 are SGHNT and YENEEA. CDR3 residues: CASSQQGYGELFF. For the CDR3, the DNA is TGTGCCAGCAGCCAACAGGGGTACGGGGAGCTGTTTTTT.

This rearrangement joins TRBV29-1 to TRBJ2-7; 10 bases are shared with TRBD2. This CDR3 spans 14 amino acids. J lost 0 bases, V lost 6 bases, and 5 bases had no gene match. The germline V gene encodes CDR1 SQVTM and CDR2 ANQGSEA. This CDR3 is CSVETSGASYEQYF. The CDR3, as DNA: TGCAGCGTGGAAACTAGCGGGGCCTCCTACGAGCAGTACTTC.

This chain joins TRBV20-1 and TRBJ1-4, with 7 bases matching TRBD1. Germline values: CDR1 DFQATT, CDR2 SNEGSKA (reference sequence). V lost 6 bases and J lost 14; bases outside the gene matches: 9. The CDR3 has 11 residues. CDR3 sequence: CSAHKEGQLFF. The CDR3, as DNA: TGCAGTGCGCATAAGGAGGGACAGCTGTTTTTT.

The rearrangement links TRBV30 to TRBJ1-5; the D gene is possibly TRBD1 (5 bases). CDR3 length: 15 residues. With 2 bases removed from V and 2 bases from J, the gap between germline ends came to 13 bases. Germline V CDR1 and CDR2: GTSNPN, SVGIG (reference sequence). As DNA, the CDR3 is TGTGCCTGGAGTACAGGTGTTGGGGGCAATCAGCCCCAGCATTTT. Its translation is CAWSTGVGGNQPQHF.

The chain combines TRBV11-3 with TRBJ2-1; TRBD2 might be the D (6 bases). Germline CDR1 SGHNT, CDR2 YENEEA. The CDR3 has 13 residues. V lost 5 bases and J lost 9, with 14 bases in between. CDR3 amino acids: CASSLLADTEQFF. The DNA for the CDR3 is TGTGCCAGCAGCCTATTAGCGGACACTGAGCAGTTCTTC.

This clone turned up a few times. The rearrangement links TRBV6-5 to TRBJ1-1, with 7 bases aligning to TRBD1. Germline V lookup: CDR1 MNHEY, CDR2 SVGAGI. The V segment lost 2 bases and the J segment 1 base; nucleotides outside the gene matches: 7. The CDR3 loop spans 16 amino acids. The CDR3 DNA follows: TGTGCCAGCAGTTACGCGGCAGGGGGGTCGAACACTGAAGCTTTCTTT. Protein product: CASSYAAGGSNTEAFF.

V and J are TRBV28 and TRBJ1-5; a possible D gene is TRBD1 (6 bases). V dropped 6 bases and J dropped 0 bases, with 9 bases sitting between them. Germline-derived CDR1 and CDR2 are MDHEN and SYDVKM. This CDR3 contains 14 residues. CDR3 residues: CASRQGGSNQPQHF. The DNA for the CDR3 is TGTGCCAGCAGACAGGGTGGTAGCAATCAGCCCCAGCATTTT.

This chain uses TRBV5-4 with TRBJ1-2; no clear D. The V gene's germline CDR1 is SGHNT and CDR2 YYREEE (reference sequence). CDR3 length: 15 residues. Trimming removed 5 bases at V and 6 bases at J, with 20 bases between. Written as DNA, the CDR3 is TGTGCCAGCAGACCCGCCGGGTCGAGTGTAGATGGCTACACCTTC. This sequence encodes CASRPAGSSVDGYTF.

This chain connects TRBV5-4 to TRBJ1-4; D gene unclear. The germline V gene encodes CDR1 SGHNT and CDR2 YYREEE (reference sequence). V was cut by 2 bases and J by 0 bases, with 11 bases left in between. The CDR3 extends over 16 amino acids. The CDR3 spells CASSFSNSPTNEKLFF. For the CDR3, the DNA is TGTGCCAGCAGCTTCTCTAATTCTCCAACTAATGAAAAACTGTTTTTT.

The CDR3 region has the DNA TGTGCCACACGAACAGGGATCTATGGCTACACCTTC. It encodes CATRTGIYGYTF. The chain has TRBV6-5 and TRBJ1-2; perhaps TRBD1 as D (6 bases). V was trimmed by 10 bases and J by 4 bases, leaving 13 bases between them. CDR1 and CDR2 (germline): MNHEY, SVGAGI. The CDR3 totals 12 residues.

This clone has more than one count but fewer than ten. The gene calls are TRBV6-1 and TRBJ1-1, with D unclear. Deletions cut 1 base from V and 2 bases from J, with 5 bases between. Germline CDR1 and CDR2: MNHNS and SASEGT. The CDR3 runs 13 residues. The CDR3 loop is CASSEVRNTEAFF. The CDR3 region has the DNA TGTGCCAGCAGTGAAGTCCGTAACACTGAAGCTTTCTTT.

The chain recombines TRBV7-9 with TRBJ2-1, with D tentatively TRBD1 (5 bases). The V and J ends lost 6 bases and 0 bases respectively, with 9 bases between them. This CDR3 is 14 amino acids long. Germline values: CDR1 SEHNR, CDR2 FQNEAQ (reference sequence). In DNA form, the CDR3 reads TGTGCCAGCAGGGGGCTAGGCTCCTACAATGAGCAGTTCTTC. This translates into CASRGLGSYNEQFF.

The chain links TRBV28 to TRBJ1-5; TRBD1 might be the D (5 bases). V lost 3 bases, J lost 2 bases, and 17 bases lay in between. CDR3 length: 17 amino acids. Germline CDR1 reads MDHEN; CDR2 reads SYDVKM. CDR3 loop: CASSFPGRGSGNQPQHF. The CDR3 DNA follows: TGTGCCAGCAGTTTTCCCGGGAGGGGATCGGGCAATCAGCCCCAGCATTTT.

V gene TRBV15 combines with J gene TRBJ2-5; unclear D gene. CDR1 and CDR2 (germline): LNHNV, YYDKDF (reference sequence). This CDR3 has 14 amino acids. Trimming took 1 base from V and 2 from J, leaving 8 bases between them. CDR3: CATSRGTRQETQYF. For the CDR3, the DNA is TGTGCCACCAGCAGAGGTACTCGACAAGAGACCCAGTACTTC.

This clone was recorded a few times. The rearrangement joins TRBV2 to TRBJ2-5; 7 nucleotides match TRBD1. The V and J ends lost 7 bases and 8 bases, in that order; junction bases with no gene match: 10. Germline values: CDR1 SNHLY, CDR2 FYNNEI. The CDR3 has 13 amino acids. As DNA, the CDR3 is TGTGCCAGCAAGGAGAGGACAGGTTTAACCCAGTACTTC. Translated, it gives CASKERTGLTQYF. Based on the CDR3 plus reference TRBV2 and TRBJ2-5, the full variable domain is EPEVTQTPSHQVTQMGQEVILRCVPISNHLYFYWYRQILGQKVEFLVSFYNNEISEKSEIFDDQFSVERPDGSNFTLKIRSTKLEDSAMYFCASKERTGLTQYFGPGTRLLVL.

The CDR3 DNA reads TGTGCCAGCAGCCCGTACAGGGGAGGCACTGAAGCTTTCTTT. Residues: CASSPYRGGTEAFF. V is TRBV5-4 and J is TRBJ1-1, with 7 positions matching TRBD1. The CDR3 is made up of 14 amino acids. J gave up 4 bases and V 4 bases, and 7 bases lay outside the gene matches. Germline V CDR1 and CDR2: SGHNT, YYREEE (reference sequence).

The V and J genes are TRBV4-2 and TRBJ2-7; 11 bases fit TRBD2. V shed 0 bases, J shed 5 bases, and the junction held 9 bases outside the gene matches. CDR1 LGHNA and CDR2 YNFKEQ come from the germline V gene. The CDR3 contains 17 residues. CDR3 sequence (DNA): TGTGCCAGCAGCCAAGATCAACTAGCGGGAGCATTGGACGAGCAGTACTTC. It is translated as CASSQDQLAGALDEQYF.

This chain links TRBV2 with TRBJ2-2; 12 positions match TRBD2. This CDR3 spans 15 amino acids. The J segment lost 1 base and the V segment lost 8 bases, leaving 2 bases of the junction unmatched. Germline CDR1 SNHLY, CDR2 FYNNEI. CDR3 sequence reads: CASLLAGGNTGELFF. The CDR3 DNA reads as TGTGCCAGCTTACTAGCGGGGGGGAACACCGGGGAGCTGTTTTTT. Looking up the rest from reference TRBV2 and TRBJ2-2 gives the full variable domain: EPEVTQTPSHQVTQMGQEVILRCVPISNHLYFYWYRQILGQKVEFLVSFYNNEISEKSEIFDDQFSVERPDGSNFTLKIRSTKLEDSAMYFCASLLAGGNTGELFFGEGSRLTVL.

This chain connects TRBV4-2 to TRBJ2-1; no reliable D call. V shed 0 bases and J shed 7 bases, with 13 bases lying between them. Germline V lookup: CDR1 LGHNA, CDR2 YNFKEQ. This CDR3 comprises 15 residues. The CDR3 loop is CASSQDRVNANEQFF. The DNA of the CDR3 is TGTGCCAGCAGCCAAGATCGGGTTAATGCGAATGAGCAGTTCTTC.

The chain joins TRBV4-2 to TRBJ1-5; 7 positions match TRBD1. Looked up from germline, CDR1 is LGHNA and CDR2 is YNFKEQ. The J segment lost 5 bases and the V segment lost 1 base, leaving 8 bases of the junction unmatched. The CDR3 consists of 16 residues. The CDR3 loop reads CASSQGGRQGDQPQHF. The CDR3 DNA reads TGTGCCAGCAGCCAAGGAGGTAGACAGGGCGATCAGCCCCAGCATTTT.

This chain uses TRBV11-2 with TRBJ1-3; D may be TRBD1 (6 bases). Germline CDR1 SGHAT, CDR2 FQNNGV. The V end lost 5 bases, the J end lost 4 bases, and 15 bases lay between the germline ends. The CDR3 has 15 amino acids. In nucleotides, the CDR3 is TGTGCCAGCAGCCCCCGGGGGGGCAGGGGAAACACCATATATTTT. As protein: CASSPRGGRGNTIYF.

The gene calls are TRBV9 and TRBJ2-7; D may be TRBD1 (6 bases). Germline-derived CDR1 and CDR2 are SGDLS and YYNGEE. The CDR3 extends over 14 amino acids. V was trimmed by 0 bases and J by 4 bases, leaving 11 bases between them. The CDR3 protein is CASSVAGHEYEQYF. In DNA form, the CDR3 reads TGTGCCAGCAGCGTAGCGGGACACGAATACGAGCAGTACTTC. Full variable domain (missing parts from reference TRBV9 and TRBJ2-7): DSGVTQTPKHLITATGQRVTLRCSPRSGDLSVYWYQQSLDQGLQFLIQYYNGEERAKGNILERFSAQQFPDLHSELNLSSLELGDSALYFCASSVAGHEYEQYFGPGTRLTVT.

The rearrangement joins TRBV5-1 to TRBJ2-5; 7 positions match TRBD1. After removal of 4 bases from V and 2 bases from J, the junction contained 5 bases not matched to a gene. Germline CDR1 is SGHRS and CDR2 is YFSETQ. The CDR3 runs 14 residues. The CDR3 bases are TGCGCCAGCAGCGAGGGACAGCTACAAGAGACCCAGTACTTC. This encodes CASSEGQLQETQYF.

V usage is TRBV6-6 and J usage is TRBJ2-7, with D unclear. This CDR3 has 14 amino acids. Per germline, CDR1 MNHNY and CDR2 SVGAGI (reference sequence). Trimming stripped 0 bases from V and 3 bases from J, with 9 bases between. The chain's CDR3 is CASSYSADIYEQYF. The CDR3 DNA is TGTGCCAGCAGTTACTCGGCAGATATCTACGAGCAGTACTTC.